The following is a TCR beta chain sequence with its context. These data belong to a study of control samples from healthy donors and cancer patients. Germline-derived CDR1 and CDR2 are DFQATT and SNEGSKA (reference sequence). The CDR3 length is 9 residues. V lost 4 bases and J 7 bases, leaving 2 bases between the germline ends. The method was immunoSEQ multiplex PCR; TCRdb's version includes in-frame clones alone and lacks a portion of them. The table shows 150,000 to 200,000 clones, with 70% to 90% occurring only once. The rearrangement uses TRBV20-1 and TRBJ1-5; D gene uncertain. The sequencing input was blood. This TCR was recovered from a man aged 30 to 39 in good health. The CDR3 nucleotides are TGCAGTGCTAAGCAGCCCCAGCATTTT. Residues: CSAKQPQHF.